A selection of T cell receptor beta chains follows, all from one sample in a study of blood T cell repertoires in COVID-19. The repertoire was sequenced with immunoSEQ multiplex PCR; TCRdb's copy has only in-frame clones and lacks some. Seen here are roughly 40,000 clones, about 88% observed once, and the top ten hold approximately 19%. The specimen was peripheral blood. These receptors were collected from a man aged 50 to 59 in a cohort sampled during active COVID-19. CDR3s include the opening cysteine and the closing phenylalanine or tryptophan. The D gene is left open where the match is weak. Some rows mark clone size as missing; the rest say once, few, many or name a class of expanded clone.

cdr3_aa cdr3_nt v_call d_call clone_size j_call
CASSFGTGMNTEAFF TGTGCCAGCAGCTTCGGGACAGGGATGAACACTGAAGCTTTCTTT TRBV11-1 TRBD1 NA TRBJ1-1
CASSQEGTSGRGVLETQYF TGTGCCAGCAGCCAAGAGGGGACTAGCGGGAGGGGGGTTCTGGAGACCCAGTACTTC TRBV3-1/TRBV3-2 TRBD2 NA TRBJ2-5
CASNMRTGGEKLFF TGTGCCAGCAATATGAGGACAGGAGGTGAAAAACTGTTTTTT TRBV11-2 TRBD1 NA TRBJ1-4
CASSLTGGSNEQFF TGTGCCAGCAGCTTAACCGGGGGGAGCAATGAGCAGTTCTTC TRBV7-3 TRBD2 NA TRBJ2-1
CASRYRGPGSPLHF TGTGCCAGTAGGTACAGGGGACCGGGTTCACCCCTCCACTTT TRBV19 TRBD1 NA TRBJ1-6
CASSGDRAAGTEAFF TGTGCCAGCAGCGGCGACCGGGCCGCGGGCACTGAAGCTTTCTTT TRBV9 NA NA TRBJ1-1
CASSWDRGIYEQYF TGTGCCAGCAGCTGGGACAGGGGGATCTACGAGCAGTACTTC TRBV11-2 TRBD1 NA TRBJ2-7
CASSEGLELNEQFF TGTGCCAGCAGTGAAGGGCTAGAGTTGAATGAGCAGTTCTTC TRBV2 NA NA TRBJ2-1
CAWSVEGAGWSDTQYF TGTGCCTGGAGTGTAGAAGGGGCAGGGTGGTCAGATACGCAGTATTTT TRBV30 NA NA TRBJ2-3
CSVVSRLNTGELFF TGCAGCGTTGTAAGTCGGTTAAACACCGGGGAGCTGTTTTTT TRBV29-1 NA NA TRBJ2-2
CASSLDRVTNTEAFF TGTGCCAGCAGCCTGGACAGGGTGACGAACACTGAAGCTTTCTTT TRBV2 TRBD1 few TRBJ1-1
CASSLSHSSGNTIYF TGTGCCAGCAGCTTAAGTCACAGCTCTGGAAACACCATATATTTT TRBV7-2 NA NA TRBJ1-3
CASSSGQGITEAFF TGTGCCAGCAGCTCGGGACAGGGCATAACTGAAGCTTTCTTT TRBV7-9 TRBD1 once TRBJ1-1
CASSLEAGGPNTGELFF TGTGCCAGCAGCTTAGAAGCGGGTGGTCCGAACACCGGGGAGCTGTTTTTT TRBV7-9 NA NA TRBJ2-2
CASRFGDTQYF TGTGCCAGCAGATTCGGAGATACGCAGTATTTT TRBV6-5 NA many TRBJ2-3
CASSLDQNYGYTF TGTGCCAGCAGCTTGGACCAGAACTATGGCTACACCTTC TRBV5-4 NA few TRBJ1-2
CASSVGANWHNEQFF TGTGCCAGCAGCGTCGGAGCTAATTGGCACAATGAGCAGTTCTTC TRBV7-9 NA NA TRBJ2-1
CASSLEGPSGYTDTQYF TGTGCCAGCAGCTTAGAAGGTCCTAGCGGTTACACAGATACGCAGTATTTT TRBV7-6 TRBD2 NA TRBJ2-3
CASSFWGQGAGELFF TGTGCCAGCAGCTTTTGGGGACAGGGCGCCGGGGAGCTGTTTTTT TRBV5-8 TRBD1 NA TRBJ2-2
CATSDTGSGQGYTF TGTGCCACCAGTGACACCGGATCAGGGCAGGGCTACACCTTC TRBV24-1 NA NA TRBJ1-2
CASSSRDREPNTEAFF TGTGCCAGCAGCAGCCGGGACAGAGAACCGAACACTGAAGCTTTCTTT TRBV11-3 TRBD1 NA TRBJ1-1
CAWSPLDRARGYTF TGTGCCTGGAGTCCCCTCGACAGGGCCCGCGGCTACACCTTC TRBV30 TRBD1 NA TRBJ1-2
CASSQDPGVGQPQHF TGCGCCAGCAGCCAAGACCCCGGGGTGGGTCAGCCCCAGCATTTT TRBV4-1 NA NA TRBJ1-5
CAWSRDREKLFF TGTGCCTGGAGCCGGGACAGGGAAAAACTGTTTTTT TRBV30 TRBD1 NA TRBJ1-4
CASSADRVHGYTF TGTGCCAGCAGTGCCGACAGGGTGCATGGCTACACCTTC TRBV6-6 TRBD1 NA TRBJ1-2
CATSEGPGLDTYF TGTGCCACCAGCGAGGGGCCGGGACTAGACACGTATTTT TRBV15 TRBD2 NA TRBJ2-3